This T cell receptor beta chain emerged from a study of blood T cell repertoires in COVID-19. Using immunoSEQ multiplex PCR, the repertoire was profiled, and TCRdb retains in-frame clones only, with some absent. This table has a few hundred thousand clones, around 83% appearing once. Self-reported history from a screening survey and questionnaire set each donor's cohort. Each recovered donor of Cohort 3 presented with two negative PCRs, clearance, or symptom resolution. Trimming took 9 bases from V and 0 from J, leaving 13 bases between them. CDR1 is SGHNT, CDR2 YYREEE, per germline (reference sequence). The CDR3 loop spans 14 amino acids.

The sequenced material came from PBMCs or T cells enriched from blood (not recorded which). The receptor's source is a woman between 50 and 59 years old who had recovered from COVID-19. V gene TRBV5-4 combines with J gene TRBJ2-1; maybe TRBD2 (5 bases). The CDR3 DNA reads as TGTGCCACCCGGGATAGGAGCTCCTACAATGAGCAGTTCTTC. The encoded protein is CATRDRSSYNEQFF.